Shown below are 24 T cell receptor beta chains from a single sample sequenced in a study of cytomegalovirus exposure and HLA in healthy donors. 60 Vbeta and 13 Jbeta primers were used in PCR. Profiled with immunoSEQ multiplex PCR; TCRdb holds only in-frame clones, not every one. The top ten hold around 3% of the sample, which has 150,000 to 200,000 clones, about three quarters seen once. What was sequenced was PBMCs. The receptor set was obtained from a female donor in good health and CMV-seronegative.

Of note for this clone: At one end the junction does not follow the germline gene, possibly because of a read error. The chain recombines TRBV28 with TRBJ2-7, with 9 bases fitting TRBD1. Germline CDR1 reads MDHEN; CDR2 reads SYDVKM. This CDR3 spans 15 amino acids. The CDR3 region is CASTLAGTGIYEQYF. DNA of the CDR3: TGTGCCAGCACTTTAGCCGGGACAGGGATCTACGAGCAGTACTTC.

The CDR3 loop reads CASSLGGSSYEQYF. As DNA, the CDR3 is TGTGCCAGCAGTCTCGGCGGGAGCTCCTACGAGCAGTACTTC. The genes are TRBV5-4 and TRBJ2-7; 7 bases match TRBD2. Germline V CDR1 and CDR2: SGHNT, YYREEE (reference sequence). V lost 5 bases to trimming and J lost 0 bases; unmatched junction nucleotides: 5. The CDR3 covers 14 residues.

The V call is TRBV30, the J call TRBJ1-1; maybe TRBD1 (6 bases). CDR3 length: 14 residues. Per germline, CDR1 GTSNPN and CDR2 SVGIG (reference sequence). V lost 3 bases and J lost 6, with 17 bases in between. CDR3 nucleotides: TGTGCCTGGAGCAGAGGGGGGGTGGGTGCTGAAGCTTTCTTT. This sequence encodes CAWSRGGVGAEAFF. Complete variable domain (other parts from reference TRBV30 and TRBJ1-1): SQTIHQWPATLVQPVGSPLSLECTVEGTSNPNLYWYRQAAGRGLQLLFYSVGIGQISSEVPQNLSASRPQDRQFILSSKKLLLSDSGFYLCAWSRGGVGAEAFFGQGTRLTVV.

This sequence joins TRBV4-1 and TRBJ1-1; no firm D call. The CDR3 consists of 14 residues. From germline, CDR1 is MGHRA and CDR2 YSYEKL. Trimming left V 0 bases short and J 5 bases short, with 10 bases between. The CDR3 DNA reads TGCGCCAGCAGCCAAGATAACGGGGTAACTGAAGCTTTCTTT. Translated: CASSQDNGVTEAFF.

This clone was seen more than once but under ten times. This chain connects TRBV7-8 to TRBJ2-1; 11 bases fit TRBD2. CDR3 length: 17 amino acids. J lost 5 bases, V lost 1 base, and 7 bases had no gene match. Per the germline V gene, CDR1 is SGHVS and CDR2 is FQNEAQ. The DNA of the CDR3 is TGTGCCAGCAGCTTAGTGGCTGGGACTAGCGGTGACAATGAGCAGTTCTTC. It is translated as CASSLVAGTSGDNEQFF. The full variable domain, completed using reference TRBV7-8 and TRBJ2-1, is GAGVSQSPRYKVAKRGQDVALRCDPISGHVSLFWYQQALGQGPEFLTYFQNEAQLDKSGLPSDRFFAERPEGSVSTLKIQRTQQEDSAVYLCASSLVAGTSGDNEQFFGPGTRLTVL.

CDR3 nucleotide sequence: TGTGCCAGCGCCGACGAACTAGTTTTAGAGGATCTCCAAGAGACCCAGTACTTC. This gives the protein CASADELVLEDLQETQYF. The V and J genes are TRBV21-1 and TRBJ2-5; the tabulated D call, TRBD2, remains unverified against the DNA. TRBV21-1 is a documented pseudogene. This CDR3 comprises 18 residues.

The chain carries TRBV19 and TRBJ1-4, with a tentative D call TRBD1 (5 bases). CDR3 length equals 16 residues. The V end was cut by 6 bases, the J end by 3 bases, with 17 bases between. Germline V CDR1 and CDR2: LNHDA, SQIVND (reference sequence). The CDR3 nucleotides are TGTGCCAGTAGAGATGGGCAGTGGACACCTAATGAAAAACTGTTTTTT. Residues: CASRDGQWTPNEKLFF.

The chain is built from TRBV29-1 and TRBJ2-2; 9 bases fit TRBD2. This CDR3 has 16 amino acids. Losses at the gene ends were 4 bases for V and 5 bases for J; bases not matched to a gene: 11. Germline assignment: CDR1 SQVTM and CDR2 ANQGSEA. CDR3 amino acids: CSVGGIAGEGTGELFF. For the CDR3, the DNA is TGCAGCGTTGGGGGAATAGCGGGGGAAGGTACCGGGGAGCTGTTTTTT.

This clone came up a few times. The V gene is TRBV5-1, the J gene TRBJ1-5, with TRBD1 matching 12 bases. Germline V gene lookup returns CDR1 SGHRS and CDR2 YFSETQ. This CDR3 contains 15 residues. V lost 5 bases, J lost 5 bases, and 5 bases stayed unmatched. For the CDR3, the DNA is TGCGCCAGCAGACTCGGGACAGGGGGCCATCAGCCCCAGCATTTT. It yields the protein CASRLGTGGHQPQHF.

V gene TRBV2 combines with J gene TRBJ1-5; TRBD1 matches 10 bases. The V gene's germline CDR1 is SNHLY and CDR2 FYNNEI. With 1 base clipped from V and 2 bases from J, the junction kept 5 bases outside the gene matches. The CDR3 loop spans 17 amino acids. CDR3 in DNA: TGTGCCAGCAGTGAAGGTCCCGGGACAGGGGGCAATCAGCCCCAGCATTTT. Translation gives CASSEGPGTGGNQPQHF. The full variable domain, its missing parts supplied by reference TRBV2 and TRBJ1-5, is EPEVTQTPSHQVTQMGQEVILRCVPISNHLYFYWYRQILGQKVEFLVSFYNNEISEKSEIFDDQFSVERPDGSNFTLKIRSTKLEDSAMYFCASSEGPGTGGNQPQHFGDGTRLSIL.

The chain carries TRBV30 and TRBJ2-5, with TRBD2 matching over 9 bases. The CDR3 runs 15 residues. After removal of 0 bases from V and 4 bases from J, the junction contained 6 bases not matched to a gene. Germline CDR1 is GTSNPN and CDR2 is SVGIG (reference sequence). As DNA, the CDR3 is TGTGCCTGGAGTGTAAAGGGACTAGCTCGAGAGACCCAGTACTTC. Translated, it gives CAWSVKGLARETQYF.

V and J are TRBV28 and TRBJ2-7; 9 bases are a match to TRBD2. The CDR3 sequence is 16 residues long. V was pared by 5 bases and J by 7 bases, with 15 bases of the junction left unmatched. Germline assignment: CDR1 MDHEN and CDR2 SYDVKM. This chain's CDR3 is CASSIPLAGVVDEQYF. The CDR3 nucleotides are TGTGCCAGCAGTATCCCTTTAGCGGGAGTCGTTGATGAGCAGTACTTC.

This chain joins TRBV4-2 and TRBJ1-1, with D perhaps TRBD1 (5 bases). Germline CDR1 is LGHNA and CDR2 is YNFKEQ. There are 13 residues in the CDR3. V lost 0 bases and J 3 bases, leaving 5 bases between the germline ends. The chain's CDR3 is CASSQDRDTEAFF. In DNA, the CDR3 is TGTGCCAGCAGCCAAGACAGGGACACTGAAGCTTTCTTT.

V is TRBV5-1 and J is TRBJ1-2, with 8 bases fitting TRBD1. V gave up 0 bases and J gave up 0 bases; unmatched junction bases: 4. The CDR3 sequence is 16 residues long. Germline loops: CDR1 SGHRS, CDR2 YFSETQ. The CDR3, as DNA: TGCGCCAGCAGCTTGGATGGGACAGGAACTAACTATGGCTACACCTTC. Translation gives CASSLDGTGTNYGYTF.

CDR3 sequence: CASSPGTGIGDTQYF. The CDR3 DNA reads TGTGCCAGCTCACCCGGGACAGGGATTGGAGATACGCAGTATTTT. The chain employs TRBV18 and TRBJ2-3; 9 bases align to TRBD1. CDR3 length equals 15 residues. Germline V gives CDR1 KGHSH, CDR2 LQKENI. V was pared by 3 bases and J by 5 bases, with 6 bases of the junction left unmatched.

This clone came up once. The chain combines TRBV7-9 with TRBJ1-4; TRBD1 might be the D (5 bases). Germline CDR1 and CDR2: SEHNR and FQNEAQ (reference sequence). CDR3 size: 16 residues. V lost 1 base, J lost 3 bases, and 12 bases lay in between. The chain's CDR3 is CASSLEFGGANEKLFF. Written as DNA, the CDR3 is TGTGCCAGCAGCTTAGAGTTCGGGGGGGCTAATGAAAAACTGTTTTTT.

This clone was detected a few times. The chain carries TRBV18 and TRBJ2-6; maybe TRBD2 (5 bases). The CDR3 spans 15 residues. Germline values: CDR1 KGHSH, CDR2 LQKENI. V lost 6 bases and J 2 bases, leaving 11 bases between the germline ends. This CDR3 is CASSPTAAGANVLTF. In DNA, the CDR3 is TGTGCCAGCTCGCCCACAGCGGCTGGGGCCAACGTCCTGACTTTC.

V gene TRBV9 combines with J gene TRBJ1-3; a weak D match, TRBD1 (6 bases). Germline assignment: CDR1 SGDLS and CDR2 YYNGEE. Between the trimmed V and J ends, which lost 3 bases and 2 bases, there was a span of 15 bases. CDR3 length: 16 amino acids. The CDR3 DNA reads TGTGCCAGCAGCGGGGACACCAGGGCTGCTGGAAACACCATATATTTT. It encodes CASSGDTRAAGNTIYF.

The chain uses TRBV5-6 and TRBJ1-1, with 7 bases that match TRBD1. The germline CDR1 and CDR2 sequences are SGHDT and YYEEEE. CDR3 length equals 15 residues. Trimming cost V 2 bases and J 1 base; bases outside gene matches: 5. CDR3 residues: CASSLRQGRNTEAFF. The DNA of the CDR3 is TGTGCCAGCAGCTTAAGACAGGGAAGGAACACTGAAGCTTTCTTT.

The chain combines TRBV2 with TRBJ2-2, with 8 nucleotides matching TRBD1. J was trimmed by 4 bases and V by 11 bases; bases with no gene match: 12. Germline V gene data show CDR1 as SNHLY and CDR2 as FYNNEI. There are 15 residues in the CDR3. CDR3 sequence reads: CAHLGQGAGTGELFF. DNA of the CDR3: TGTGCCCACCTTGGGCAGGGGGCGGGCACCGGGGAGCTGTTTTTT.

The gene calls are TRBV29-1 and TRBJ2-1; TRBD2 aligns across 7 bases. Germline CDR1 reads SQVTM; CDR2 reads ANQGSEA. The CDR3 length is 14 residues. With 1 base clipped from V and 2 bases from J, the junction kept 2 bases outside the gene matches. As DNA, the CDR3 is TGCAGCGTTGAAGCTAGCGGCCCCTACAATGAGCAGTTCTTC. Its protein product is CSVEASGPYNEQFF.

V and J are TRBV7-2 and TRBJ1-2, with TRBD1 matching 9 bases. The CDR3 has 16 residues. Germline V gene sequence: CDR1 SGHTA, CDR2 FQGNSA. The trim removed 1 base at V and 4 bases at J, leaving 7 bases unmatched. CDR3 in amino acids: CASSLDAPTGGYGYTF. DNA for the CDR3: TGTGCCAGCAGCTTAGATGCCCCGACAGGGGGCTATGGCTACACCTTC.

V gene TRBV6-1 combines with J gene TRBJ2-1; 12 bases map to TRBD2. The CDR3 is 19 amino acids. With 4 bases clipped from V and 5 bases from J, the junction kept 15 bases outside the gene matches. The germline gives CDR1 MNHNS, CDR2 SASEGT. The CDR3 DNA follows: TGTGCCAGCAGTGGGGGACAGGCCAAGACTAGCGGGAGAAACAATGAGCAGTTCTTC. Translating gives CASSGGQAKTSGRNNEQFF.

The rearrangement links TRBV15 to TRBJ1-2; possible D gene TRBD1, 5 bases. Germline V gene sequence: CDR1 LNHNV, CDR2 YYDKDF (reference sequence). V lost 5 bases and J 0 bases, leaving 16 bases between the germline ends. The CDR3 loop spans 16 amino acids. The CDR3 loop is CATSVLQGLANYGYTF. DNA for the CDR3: TGTGCCACCAGCGTCCTCCAGGGCTTAGCTAACTATGGCTACACCTTC.